These 21 T cell receptor beta chains were sequenced from one sample in a study of blood T cell repertoires in COVID-19. Repertoires were generated with immunoSEQ multiplex PCR, while TCRdb's copy carries only in-frame clones and drops some. The sample records under 250,000 clones, around four fifths being singletons. The sequencing input was PBMCs or T cells enriched from blood (not recorded which). The receptors stem from a woman aged 50 to 60 who had been exposed to COVID-19.

This clone was picked up a small number of times. The chain has TRBV5-4 and TRBJ1-6; weak D call: TRBD1 (5 bases). The CDR3 loop spans 15 amino acids. The V gene lost 3 bases and the J gene lost 10 bases, with 17 bases spanning the gap. Germline V gene data show CDR1 as SGHNT and CDR2 as YYREEE (reference sequence). The CDR3 loop is CASSWGGTVPSPLHF. CDR3 coding DNA: TGTGCCAGCAGCTGGGGGGGTACGGTTCCCTCACCCCTCCACTTT.

The chain links TRBV29-1 to TRBJ1-1; 7 bases match TRBD1. Germline values: CDR1 SQVTM, CDR2 ANQGSEA. J lost 0 bases, V lost 7 bases, and 5 bases had no gene match. The CDR3 sequence is 13 residues long. The CDR3 spells CSATGVVNTEAFF. The DNA of the CDR3 is TGCAGCGCAACAGGGGTTGTGAACACTGAAGCTTTCTTT.

The rearrangement uses TRBV21-1 and TRBJ1-5; TRBD1 is taken as the D call from the table, unchecked against the DNA. TRBV21-1 counts as a pseudogene. This CDR3 spans 15 amino acids. CDR3 in amino acids: CASSFRDSSNQPQHF. CDR3 nucleotide sequence: TGTGCCAGCAGCTTCAGAGACAGTAGCAATCAGCCCCAGCATTTT.

This clone was seen a single time. This chain uses TRBV7-2 with TRBJ2-1, with D perhaps TRBD1 (5 bases). Germline CDR1 and CDR2: SGHTA and FQGNSA. CDR3 length: 17 amino acids. V was trimmed by 1 base and J by 3 bases, leaving 16 bases between them. CDR3 sequence: CASSLGRAEIGYNEQFF. The CDR3 DNA is TGTGCCAGCAGCTTAGGCAGGGCCGAGATAGGCTACAATGAGCAGTTCTTC.

V is TRBV28 and J is TRBJ1-1; D uncertain. V lost 3 bases, J lost 6 bases, and 8 bases lay in between. CDR1 and CDR2 from the germline V gene are MDHEN and SYDVKM. There are 12 residues in the CDR3. The CDR3 spells CASSFGQSEAFF. DNA of the CDR3: TGTGCCAGCAGTTTTGGGCAGTCTGAAGCTTTCTTT.

The chain recombines TRBV12-3 or TRBV12-4 with TRBJ2-6, with D hard to call. V lost 6 bases and J 4 bases, leaving 7 bases between the germline ends. This CDR3 spans 13 amino acids. The CDR3 DNA follows: TGTGCCAGCAGGTGGGCCGGGGCCAACGTCCTGACTTTC. It is translated as CASRWAGANVLTF.

The gene calls are TRBV10-3 and TRBJ1-1; TRBD1 agrees at 10 bases. With V trimmed by 6 bases and J by 3 bases, 7 bases remained unmatched. The germline CDR1 and CDR2 sequences are ENHRY and SYGVKD. The CDR3 totals 15 residues. The CDR3 is CAIRFPGTGDTEAFF. The CDR3 coding sequence is TGTGCCATCAGATTTCCCGGGACAGGGGACACTGAAGCTTTCTTT.

The chain carries TRBV27 and TRBJ2-5, with a weak D call TRBD2 (5 bases). Germline V CDR1 and CDR2: MNHEY, SMNVEV (reference sequence). V was shortened by 2 bases and J by 5 bases, with 9 bases between the two germline ends. The CDR3 has 13 residues. CDR3 sequence (DNA): TGTGCCAGCAGTTTAACCGGGGTCGAGACCCAGTACTTC. Protein: CASSLTGVETQYF.

This CDR3 reads CASSSDYEQYF. The DNA of the CDR3 is TGTGCCAGCAGCTCAGATTACGAGCAGTACTTC. This chain links TRBV7-2 with TRBJ2-7; no clear D. CDR3 length equals 11 residues. The germline V gene encodes CDR1 SGHTA and CDR2 FQGNSA. Trimming took off 4 bases at V and 4 bases at J, with 5 bases between the two ends.

The chain is built from TRBV29-1 and TRBJ1-5; 11 bases are a match to TRBD1. Germline assignment: CDR1 SQVTM and CDR2 ANQGSEA. The CDR3 totals 13 residues. V shed 6 bases, J shed 10 bases, and the junction held 8 bases outside the gene matches. The CDR3 sequence is CSVRTGGSGPQHF. CDR3 DNA sequence: TGCAGCGTGCGGACAGGGGGCTCTGGCCCCCAGCATTTT.

The CDR3 DNA reads TGTTCCGTTGGAGTCTCTGGAAACACCATATATTTT. Encoded protein: CSVGVSGNTIYF. The chain joins TRBV14 to TRBJ1-3; D call uncertain. This CDR3 region has 12 residues. Looked up from germline, CDR1 is SGHDN and CDR2 is FVKESK.

The chain is built from TRBV29-1 and TRBJ2-3; 8 bases align to TRBD2. Germline assignment: CDR1 SQVTM and CDR2 ANQGSEA. The trim removed 7 bases at V and 1 base at J, leaving 4 bases unmatched. The CDR3 totals 13 residues. CDR3 DNA: TGCAGCGCCCGGCGGGGGGGCACAGATACGCAGTATTTT. This encodes CSARRGGTDTQYF.

The chain links TRBV12-3 or TRBV12-4 to TRBJ1-2; D gene ambiguous. The germline V and J ends were trimmed by 3 bases and 4 bases, with 9 bases remaining between them. This CDR3 is built from 13 residues. CDR3 bases: TGTGCCAGCAGTTTCGAGCTCTCCTATGGCTACACCTTC. Encoded protein: CASSFELSYGYTF.

The chain is built from TRBV7-3 and TRBJ1-1, with D possibly TRBD1 on 6 matching bases. V was shortened by 5 bases and J by 7 bases, with 14 bases between the two germline ends. The CDR3 has 13 amino acids. The germline gives CDR1 SGHTA, CDR2 FQGTGA. The CDR3 DNA sequence: TGTGCCAGCAGCCCAACAGGGCTGGTTGAAGCTTTCTTT. Residues: CASSPTGLVEAFF.

J is TRBJ1-6 and V is TRBV5-1; D is ambiguous. V was shortened by 4 bases and J by 0 bases, with 11 bases between the two germline ends. Germline V gives CDR1 SGHRS, CDR2 YFSETQ. There are 16 residues in the CDR3. CDR3 sequence (DNA): TGCGCCAGCAGCGATCTCAAGAGCTCCTATAATTCACCCCTCCACTTT. Amino acid sequence: CASSDLKSSYNSPLHF.

The chain employs TRBV2 and TRBJ1-4; 7 nucleotides line up with TRBD1. The trim removed 5 bases at V and 4 bases at J, leaving 4 bases unmatched. This CDR3 region has 14 residues. Germline CDR1 reads SNHLY; CDR2 reads FYNNEI. The CDR3 is CASSRDSDNEKLFF. Written as DNA, the CDR3 is TGTGCCAGCAGTCGGGACAGCGATAATGAAAAACTGTTTTTT.

The chain joins TRBV6-5 to TRBJ1-1; no definite D call. The CDR3 is 12 amino acids. The germline gives CDR1 MNHEY, CDR2 SVGAGI. V lost 7 bases and J lost 9, with 15 bases in between. The CDR3 nucleotides read TGTGCCAGCACCCAGAATGGGCAACAAGCTTTCTTT. The encoded protein is CASTQNGQQAFF.

The chain has TRBV3-1 (or the pseudogene TRBV3-2) and TRBJ2-1, with a tentative D call TRBD1 (6 bases). V lost 1 base and J 7 bases, leaving 11 bases between the germline ends. The germline gives CDR1 LGHDT, CDR2 YNNKEL (reference sequence). This CDR3 is built from 14 residues. CDR3 coding DNA: TGTGCCAGCAGCCAAGGTCTAGGGGGAAATGAGCAGTTCTTC. Translation: CASSQGLGGNEQFF.

This sequence joins TRBV28 and TRBJ2-2; 8 nucleotides match TRBD1. CDR3 size: 16 residues. Germline CDR1 MDHEN, CDR2 SYDVKM. V shed 2 bases, J shed 6 bases, and the junction held 8 bases outside the gene matches. CDR3 region: CASSLIQGALAGELFF. The CDR3 bases are TGTGCCAGCAGTTTAATCCAGGGGGCGTTGGCCGGGGAGCTGTTTTTT. Combining the CDR3 with reference TRBV28 and TRBJ2-2 gives the whole variable domain DVKVTQSSRYLVKRTGEKVFLECVQDMDHENMFWYRQDPGLGLRLIYFSYDVKMKEKGDIPEGYSVSREKKERFSLILESASTNQTSMYLCASSLIQGALAGELFFGEGSRLTVL.

The rearrangement links TRBV10-2 to TRBJ2-3; 8 positions match TRBD1. J gave up 4 bases and V 7 bases, and 7 bases lay outside the gene matches. This CDR3 has 14 residues. Germline CDR1 and CDR2: WSHSY and SAAADI. The CDR3 sequence: CASKLAGQADTQYF. In nucleotides, the CDR3 is TGCGCCAGCAAGCTTGCGGGACAGGCAGATACGCAGTATTTT.

This chain connects TRBV18 to TRBJ2-5; 8 positions match TRBD2. V shed 3 bases and J 5 bases; nucleotides not matched to a gene: 5. The CDR3 covers 14 residues. Per the germline V gene, CDR1 is KGHSH and CDR2 is LQKENI. CDR3 DNA sequence: TGTGCCAGCTCACCCCTTAGCGGGGTGGAGACCCAGTACTTC. Translating gives CASSPLSGVETQYF. The whole variable domain, filled in from reference TRBV18 and TRBJ2-5, reads NAGVMQNPRHLVRRRGQEARLRCSPMKGHSHVYWYRQLPEEGLKFMVYLQKENIIDESGMPKERFSAEFPKEGPSILRIQQVVRGDSAAYFCASSPLSGVETQYFGPGTRLLVL.